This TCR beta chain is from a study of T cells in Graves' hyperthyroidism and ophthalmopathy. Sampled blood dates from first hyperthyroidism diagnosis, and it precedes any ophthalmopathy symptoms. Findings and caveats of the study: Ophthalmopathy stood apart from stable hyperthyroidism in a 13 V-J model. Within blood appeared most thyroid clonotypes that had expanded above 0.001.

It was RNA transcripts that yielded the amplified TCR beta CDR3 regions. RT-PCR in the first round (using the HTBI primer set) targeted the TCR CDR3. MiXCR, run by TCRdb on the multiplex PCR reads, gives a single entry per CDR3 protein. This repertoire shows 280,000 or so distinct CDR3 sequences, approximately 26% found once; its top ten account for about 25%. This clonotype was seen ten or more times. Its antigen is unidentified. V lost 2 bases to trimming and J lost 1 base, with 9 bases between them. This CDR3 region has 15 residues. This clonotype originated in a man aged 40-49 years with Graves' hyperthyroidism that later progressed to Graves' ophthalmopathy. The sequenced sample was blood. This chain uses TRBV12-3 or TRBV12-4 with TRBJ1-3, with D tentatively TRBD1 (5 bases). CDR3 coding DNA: TGTGCCAGCAGTTTACGGGGGGTATCTGGAAACACCATATATTTT. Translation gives CASSLRGVSGNTIYF.